The 5 T cell receptor beta chains in this list originate from one sample, sequenced in a study of cytomegalovirus exposure and HLA in healthy donors. A multiplex PCR was run with 60 Vbeta primers and 13 Jbeta primers. The protocol was immunoSEQ multiplex PCR, while the TCRdb copy is restricted to in-frame clones and leaves out a portion. Here the sample spans about 150,000 clones, roughly four fifths being singletons. What was sequenced was PBMCs. The receptor source for this set is a young man in good health and CMV-seropositive.

J is TRBJ1-5 and V is TRBV4-3; no clear D gene. Germline lookup yields CDR1 LGHNA and CDR2 YSLEER. The CDR3 runs to 15 residues. V lost 0 bases and J lost 0, with 6 bases in between. CDR3 DNA: TGCGCCAGCAGCCAAGATTACTATAGCAATCAGCCCCAGCATTTT. Translating gives CASSQDYYSNQPQHF.

The rearrangement uses TRBV7-2 and TRBJ1-1, with TRBD1 identical over 7 bases. This CDR3 is 13 amino acids long. V lost 5 bases and J lost 4; bases outside the gene matches: 4. CDR1 is SGHTA, CDR2 FQGNSA, per germline. The CDR3 region has the DNA TGTGCCAGCAGCGTCAGGGGGTCCACTGAAGCTTTCTTT. Translating it yields CASSVRGSTEAFF. Full variable domain (outside the CDR3, taken from reference TRBV7-2 and TRBJ1-1): GAGVSQSPSNKVTEKGKDVELRCDPISGHTALYWYRQSLGQGLEFLIYFQGNSAPDKSGLPSDRFSAERTGGSVSTLTIQRTQQEDSAVYLCASSVRGSTEAFFGQGTRLTVV.

This rearrangement joins TRBV6-1 to TRBJ1-1; D perhaps matches TRBD1 (5 bases). Deletions cut 4 bases from V and 1 base from J, with 13 bases between. CDR3 length: 15 residues. Germline V gene data show CDR1 as MNHNS and CDR2 as SASEGT. The CDR3 spells CASSAAGFPNTEAFF. The CDR3, as DNA: TGTGCCAGCAGTGCTGCAGGGTTCCCGAACACTGAAGCTTTCTTT.

The chain recombines TRBV7-2 with TRBJ2-1; 10 positions agree with TRBD1. The CDR3 spans 19 residues. Germline lookup yields CDR1 SGHTA and CDR2 FQGNSA. Trimming at V came to 5 bases and at J to 2 bases, leaving 15 bases not matched to a gene. CDR3 nucleotides: TGTGCCAGCAGCATTAGTACCGGCCCGGGACAGGGGACCTACAATGAGCAGTTCTTC. Translating gives CASSISTGPGQGTYNEQFF.

The gene calls are TRBV18 and TRBJ1-1, with D possibly being TRBD1 (5 bases). Germline V gene sequence: CDR1 KGHSH, CDR2 LQKENI. Trimming stripped 3 bases from V and 3 bases from J, with 11 bases between. This CDR3 is built from 14 residues. The CDR3 DNA reads as TGTGCCAGCTCACCTCAGGTAGGGGACACTGAAGCTTTCTTT. Translated: CASSPQVGDTEAFF.